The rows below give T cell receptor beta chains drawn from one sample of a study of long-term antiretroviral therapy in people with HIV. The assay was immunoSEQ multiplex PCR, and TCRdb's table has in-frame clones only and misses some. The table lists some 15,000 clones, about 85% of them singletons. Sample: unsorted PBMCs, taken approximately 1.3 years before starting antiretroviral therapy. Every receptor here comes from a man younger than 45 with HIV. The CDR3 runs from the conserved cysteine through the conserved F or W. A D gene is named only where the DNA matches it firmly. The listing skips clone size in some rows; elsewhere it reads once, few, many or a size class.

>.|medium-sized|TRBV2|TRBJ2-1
CASSEDADNEQFF
TGTGCCAGCAGTGAAGACGCCGACAATGAGCAGTTCTTC
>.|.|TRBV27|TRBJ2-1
CASRTYPYNEQFF
TGTGCCAGCAGGACATACCCCTACAATGAGCAGTTCTTC
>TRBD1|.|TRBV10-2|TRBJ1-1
CASRNRGTEAFF
TGCGCCAGCAGGAACAGGGGCACTGAAGCTTTCTTT
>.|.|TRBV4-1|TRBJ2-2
CASSQDKRKIPTGELFF
TGCGCCAGCAGCCAAGATAAGAGGAAAATTCCGACCGGGGAGCTGTTTTTT
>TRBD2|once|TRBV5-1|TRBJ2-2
CASRTRLAGGLDGELFF
TGCGCCAGCAGAACCCGACTAGCGGGAGGATTAGACGGGGAGCTGTTTTTT
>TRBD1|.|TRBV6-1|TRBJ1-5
CASTEQGTNQPQHF
TGTGCCAGCACGGAACAGGGGACCAATCAGCCCCAGCATTTT
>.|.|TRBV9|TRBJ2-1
CASSSRDSSYNEQFF
TGTGCCAGCAGCTCGCGGGACTCTTCCTACAATGAGCAGTTCTTC
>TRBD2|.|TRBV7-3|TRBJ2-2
CASSLRASGGTNTGELFF
TGTGCCAGCAGCTTACGGGCTAGCGGGGGGACGAACACCGGGGAGCTGTTTTTT
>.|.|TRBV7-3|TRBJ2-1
CASSPQTANEQFF
TGTGCCAGCAGCCCCCAAACTGCGAATGAGCAGTTCTTC
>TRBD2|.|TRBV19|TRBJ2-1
CASSSRTSGRFNEQFF
TGTGCCAGTAGTAGCCGTACTAGCGGGAGGTTTAATGAGCAGTTCTTC
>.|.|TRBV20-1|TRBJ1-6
CASGGNSPLHF
TGTGCGTCTGGGGGGAATTCACCCCTCCACTTT
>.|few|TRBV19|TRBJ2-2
CASSIAGPTGELFF
TGTGCCAGTAGTATAGCGGGGCCCACCGGGGAGCTGTTTTTT
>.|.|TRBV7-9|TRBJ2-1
CASSFGGLTNEQFF
TGTGCCAGCAGCTTCGGCGGCCTCACAAATGAGCAGTTCTTC
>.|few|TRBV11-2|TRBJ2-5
CASSLDSWQTQYF
TGTGCCAGCAGCTTAGATAGCTGGCAGACCCAGTACTTC
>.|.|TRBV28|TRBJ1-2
CASSLRQDSLYGYTF
TGTGCCAGCAGTTTACGCCAGGACAGCCTCTATGGCTACACCTTC
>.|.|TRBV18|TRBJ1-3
CASSPGAAGNTIYF
TGTGCCAGCTCACCGGGGGCAGCTGGAAACACCATATATTTT
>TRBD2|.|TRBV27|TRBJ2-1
CASSFVGLASEQFF
TGTGCCAGCAGTTTTGTAGGACTAGCATCTGAGCAGTTCTTC
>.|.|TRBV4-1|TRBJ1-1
CASSQGGLNTEAFF
TGCGCCAGCAGCCAAGGGGGGTTGAACACTGAAGCTTTCTTT
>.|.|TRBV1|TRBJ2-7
CTSSHLDSGGHSYEQYF
TGCACCAGCAGTCACTTGGATAGCGGGGGGCACTCCTACGAGCAGTACTTC
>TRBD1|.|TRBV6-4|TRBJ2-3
CASSDGTGGTDTQYF
TGTGCCAGCAGTGACGGGACAGGGGGCACAGATACGCAGTATTTT
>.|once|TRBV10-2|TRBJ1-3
CASSSLGGSSGNTIYF
TGCGCCAGCAGTTCCCTGGGGGGCAGCTCTGGAAACACCATATATTTT
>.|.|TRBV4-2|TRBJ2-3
CASSQDRTQGQYF
TGTGCCAGCAGCCAAGATCGGACCCAAGGACAGTATTTT
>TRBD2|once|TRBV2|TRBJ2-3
CASSEALTSGSSNTQYF
TGTGCCAGCAGTGAAGCCTTGACTAGCGGGAGTTCAAATACGCAGTATTTT
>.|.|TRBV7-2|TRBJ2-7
CASSLVSTSSYEQYF
TGTGCCAGCAGCTTAGTGTCCACCAGCTCCTACGAGCAGTACTTC
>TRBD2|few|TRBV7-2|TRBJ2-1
CASSLAVGSSGRTYNEQFF
TGTGCCAGCAGCTTAGCGGTAGGGTCTAGCGGGCGCACCTACAATGAGCAGTTCTTC
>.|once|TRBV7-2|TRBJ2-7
CASSSGTREQYF
TGTGCCAGCAGCTCGGGGACCCGCGAGCAGTACTTC
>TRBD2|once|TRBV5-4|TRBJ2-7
CASSLLGGGAYEQYF
TGTGCCAGCAGCTTGTTAGGCGGGGGGGCCTACGAGCAGTACTTC
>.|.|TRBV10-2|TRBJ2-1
CASSVTTYNEQFF
TGCGCCAGCAGTGTCACGACTTACAATGAGCAGTTCTTC
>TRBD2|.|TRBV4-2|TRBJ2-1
CASSQVKAGDYYNEQFF
TGTGCCAGCAGCCAAGTAAAAGCGGGGGACTACTACAATGAGCAGTTCTTC
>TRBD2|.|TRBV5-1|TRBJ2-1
CASSETSGRAAEQFF
TGCGCCAGCAGCGAGACTAGCGGGAGGGCGGCTGAGCAGTTCTTC
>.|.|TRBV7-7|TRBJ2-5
CASSLTAEETQYF
TGTGCTAGCAGCTTAACGGCTGAGGAGACCCAGTACTTC
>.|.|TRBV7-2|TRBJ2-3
CASSLRGSSDTQYF
TGTGCCAGCAGCTTACGTGGGAGCTCAGATACGCAGTATTTT
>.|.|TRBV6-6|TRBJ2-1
CASSYPNGGTYQQFF
TGTGCCAGCAGTTACCCGAACGGCGGGACGTACCAGCAGTTCTTC
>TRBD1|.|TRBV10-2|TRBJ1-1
CASSEQGQAFF
TGCGCCAGCAGTGAACAGGGGCAGGCTTTCTTT
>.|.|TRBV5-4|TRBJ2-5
CASTPTADQETQYF
TGTGCCAGCACCCCGACGGCAGATCAAGAGACCCAGTACTTC
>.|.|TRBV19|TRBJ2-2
CASSIRGRGTGELFF
TGTGCCAGTAGTATACGGGGGCGGGGCACCGGGGAGCTGTTTTTT
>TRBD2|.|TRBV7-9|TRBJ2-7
CASSSSGAASYEQYF
TGTGCCAGCAGCTCTAGCGGGGCCGCCTCCTACGAGCAGTACTTC
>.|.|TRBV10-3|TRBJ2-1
CAISPTGSEQFF
TGTGCCATCAGTCCCACAGGGAGTGAGCAGTTCTTC
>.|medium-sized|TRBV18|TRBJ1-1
CASSPQPRGGGNQFGEAFF
TGTGCCAGCTCACCACAACCCCGTGGAGGGGGAAATCAGTTCGGTGAAGCTTTCTTT
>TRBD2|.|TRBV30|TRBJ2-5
CAWVRSGRAEETQYF
TGTGCCTGGGTACGCAGCGGGAGGGCCGAAGAGACCCAGTACTTC